The TCR beta chain described here comes from a study of cytomegalovirus exposure and HLA in healthy donors. The CDR3 is made up of 16 amino acids. Germline V gives CDR1 MGHDK, CDR2 SYGVNS. Germline trimming cut 4 bases from V and 5 bases from J; bases unmatched to any gene: 10. 60 Vbeta and 13 Jbeta primers were used in PCR. Source study methods: In a later analysis, around 10 million of approximately 80 million unique beta chains occurred in at least two donors. Measured with immunoSEQ multiplex PCR; TCRdb has only the in-frame clones, and not every one. The V and J calls and clone size come from that table; D and trimming were worked out from the DNA. The sample holds some 200,000 clones, 80% to 85% seen once.

The chain recombines TRBV25-1 with TRBJ1-1; TRBD1 matches at 10 bases. This TCR derives from a woman in her late teens or twenties in good health and CMV-seronegative. Sequenced sample: PBMCs. Written as DNA, the CDR3 is TGTGCCAGCAGTGGCGGGACAGGGGACGTAACGACTGAAGCTTTCTTT. Protein product: CASSGGTGDVTTEAFF.